The sequence of this T cell receptor beta chain was determined in a study of shared clonotypes between healthy human individuals. This CDR3 is built from 13 residues. The germline CDR1 and CDR2 sequences are MRHNA and SNTAGT. The V and J ends lost 8 bases and 0 bases respectively, with 11 bases between them. DNA at 200 ng, roughly 27,000 T cell genomes, went into sorted-subset replicate PCRs. The method was immunoSEQ multiplex PCR; TCRdb's version includes in-frame clones alone and lacks a portion of them. The table includes 2 million to 2.5 million clones, roughly 93% detected once. Sequencing was carried out using naive CD4+ T cells from PBMCs. The subset was: CD45RA+ positively selected. This chain uses TRBV6-4 with TRBJ2-7; weak D call: TRBD1 (6 bases). This TCR came from a man aged 18 to 29 in good health. Some clones in this sample may be carry-over from other donors' samples. CDR3 DNA sequence: TGTGCCAGCTCTCGGGACACCTCCTACGAGCAGTACTTC. This gives the protein CASSRDTSYEQYF.